This T cell receptor beta chain derives from a study of OX40 agonist ivuxolimab in advanced cancers. Only in-frame clones appear in the TCRdb table, and some are missing; sequencing was by immunoSEQ multiplex PCR. The sample lists about 69,000 clones, 80% to 95% occurring once. The V end lost 9 bases, the J end lost 6 bases, and 14 bases lay between the germline ends. Per the germline V gene, CDR1 is SGHAT and CDR2 is FQNNGV. CDR3 length equals 13 residues. The sample consisted of CD4+ or CD8+ T cells sorted from blood, taken in a trial of the OX40 agonist ivuxolimab. The TCR was taken from an adult with an advanced solid tumor such as melanoma, head and neck, liver or kidney cancer. The chain recombines TRBV11-2 with TRBJ2-2, with TRBD2 as a possible D gene (5 bases). Here the CDR3 DNA reads TGTGCCAGTCCGGGATCGTTGGCCGGGGAGCTGTTTTTT. Protein product: CASPGSLAGELFF.